Sequencing of this TCR beta chain was carried out in a study of blood T cell repertoires in COVID-19. Germline V CDR1 and CDR2: SGHRS, YFSETQ. Unmatched junction bases numbered 7, after V lost 0 bases and J lost 6 bases. The CDR3 totals 17 residues. Only in-frame clones appear in the TCRdb table, and some are missing; sequencing was by immunoSEQ multiplex PCR. The sample includes some 130,000 clones, about 89% of them seen just once. This chain joins TRBV5-1 and TRBJ2-2, with 11 bases identical to TRBD1. Material for sequencing was peripheral blood. The receptor was isolated from a man aged 60 to 69 with COVID-19, enrolled during active disease. The CDR3 reads CASSLARGQGAAGELFF. DNA for the CDR3: TGCGCCAGCAGCTTGGCCCGAGGACAGGGGGCCGCCGGGGAGCTGTTTTTT.